Presented here are 2 T cell receptor beta chains from one specimen sequenced in a study of PD-1 and CTLA-4 blockade in melanoma. Sequenced by immunoSEQ multiplex PCR; TCRdb stores in-frame clones only, minus some. The table lists around 31,000 clones, approximately 90% of them singletons. Here the sequenced sample was CD8+ T cells from peripheral blood, taken from a patient given anti-PD-1 treatment. These receptor sequences come from a human donor with melanoma.

V and J are TRBV6-5 and TRBJ2-7; D unclear. Germline CDR1 MNHEY, CDR2 SVGAGI. The CDR3 covers 13 residues. Trimming shortened V by 4 bases and J by 4 bases, and 11 bases separated the two germline ends. The CDR3 nucleotides are TGTGCCAGCAGTTCGGTCCCTCGTTACGAGCAGTACTTC. Protein: CASSSVPRYEQYF.

CDR3 amino acids: CASSQTLGQGTEAFF. CDR3 nucleotides: TGTGCCAGCAGCCAGACCTTGGGACAGGGAACTGAAGCTTTCTTT. The gene calls are TRBV14 and TRBJ1-1, with TRBD1 identical over 9 bases. The V and J ends lost 3 bases and 5 bases, in that order; junction bases with no gene match: 7. The CDR3 consists of 15 residues. The germline CDR1 and CDR2 sequences are SGHDN and FVKESK.